This note documents a single T cell receptor beta chain sequence. Its cognate antigen is unknown. CDR3 size: 13 residues. The V gene's germline CDR1 is SNHLY and CDR2 FYNNEI. Trimming shortened V by 10 bases and J by 1 base, and 13 bases separated the two germline ends. With 60 Vbeta and 13 Jbeta primers, the PCR was carried out. Per the original methods: Among the unique TCR beta chains that a later analysis counted, about 81 million in all, approximately 12 million were shared. Only in-frame clones appear in the TCRdb table, and some are missing; sequencing was by immunoSEQ multiplex PCR. The DNA gave D and trimming, while V, J and clone size come from that table. This table holds 170,000 or so clones. These data originate in a study of cytomegalovirus exposure and HLA in healthy donors. Findings and limits, study-wide: Across all donors, roughly uniform sequencing depth was an assumption of the presence/absence analyses.

The sample consisted of PBMCs. The rearrangement uses TRBV2 and TRBJ1-1, with D maybe TRBD1 (5 bases). This clonotype originated in a man younger than 40 in good health and CMV-seronegative. CDR3 loop: CANRLEGNTEAFF. CDR3 DNA: TGTGCCAACAGGCTCGAGGGGAACACTGAAGCTTTCTTT.